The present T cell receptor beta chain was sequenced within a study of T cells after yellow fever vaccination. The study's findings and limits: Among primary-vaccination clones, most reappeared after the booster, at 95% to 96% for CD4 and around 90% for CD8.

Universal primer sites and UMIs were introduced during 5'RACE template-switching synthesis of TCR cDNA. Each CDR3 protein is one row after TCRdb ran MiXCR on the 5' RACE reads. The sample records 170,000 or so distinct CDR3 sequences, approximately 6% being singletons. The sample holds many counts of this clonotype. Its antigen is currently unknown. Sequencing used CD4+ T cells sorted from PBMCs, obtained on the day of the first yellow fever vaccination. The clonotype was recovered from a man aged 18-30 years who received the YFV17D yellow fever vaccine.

As DNA, the CDR3 is TGCGCCAGCGGGCCGTTGAACAGTCCAGCTTTCTTT. This sequence encodes CASGPLNSPAFF. The rearrangement uses TRBV5-1 and TRBJ1-1; D call uncertain. This CDR3 comprises 12 residues. The V and J ends lost 7 bases and 10 bases respectively, with 17 bases between them. Per the germline V gene, CDR1 is SGHRS and CDR2 is YFSETQ.